This T cell receptor beta chain was profiled in a study of shared clonotypes between healthy human individuals. Whole-study context: There were three CD4 naive, three CD4 memory, two CD8 naive and one CD8 memory plates per donor.

This CDR3 comprises 13 residues. Germline-derived CDR1 and CDR2 are SGHDT and YYEEEE. Trimming removed 1 base at V and 4 bases at J, with 6 bases between. Each cell subset's genomic DNA was divided evenly among several immunoSEQ plates. Method: immunoSEQ multiplex PCR; TCRdb's copy keeps in-frame clones and lacks some. The profile covers more than 500,000 clones, with about 96% appearing a single time and 0.064% taken by the ten largest. Whole-study results and caveats: Non-shared clonotypes had lower generation probabilities than clonotypes shared by all four sorted-subset donors.

With respect to this clone: Its specificity is not known.

The chain combines TRBV5-6 with TRBJ1-5; D not resolved. The source material was naive CD4+ T cells sorted from blood. Subset defined: CD45RA+ positively selected. This receptor was identified in a woman aged 30 to 39 in good health. CDR3 DNA: TGTGCCAGCAGCTTGCACCCAAATCAGCCCCAGCATTTT. Residues: CASSLHPNQPQHF.